These 5 T cell receptor beta chains share one sample of origin, sequenced in a study of blood T cell repertoires in COVID-19. TCRdb's table, derived via immunoSEQ multiplex PCR, lists solely in-frame clones and lacks some. The sample holds about 220,000 clones, 80% to 90% seen once. Sequencing was done on a sample of peripheral blood. All receptors derive from a woman aged 60-70 years who had recovered from COVID-19.

The chain joins TRBV7-2 to TRBJ1-5; 9 bases line up with TRBD1. Unmatched junction bases numbered 3, after V lost 0 bases and J lost 3 bases. There are 16 residues in the CDR3. In germline, CDR1 is SGHTA, CDR2 FQGNSA. CDR3 bases: TGTGCCAGCAGCTTAGCGGGGACAGGGAACAATCAGCCCCAGCATTTT. It translates to CASSLAGTGNNQPQHF.

The V call is TRBV10-2, the J call TRBJ2-5, with TRBD2 identical over 10 bases. There are 15 residues in the CDR3. V gave up 2 bases and J gave up 5 bases; unmatched junction bases: 5. Germline values: CDR1 WSHSY, CDR2 SAAADI. The CDR3 DNA follows: TGCGCCAGCAGTGAGGGGACTAGCGCACGGGAGACCCAGTACTTC. Its protein is CASSEGTSARETQYF.

This clone was recorded a few times. The chain combines TRBV27 with TRBJ1-5; a possible D gene is TRBD1 (6 bases). The V gene's germline CDR1 is MNHEY and CDR2 SMNVEV (reference sequence). This CDR3 region has 13 residues. Trimming left V 6 bases short and J 4 bases short, with 10 bases between. The CDR3 bases are TGTGCCAGCAGGGGCCAGGGGAATCAGCCCCAGCATTTT. Translating it yields CASRGQGNQPQHF.

Of note for this clone: One end of the junction fails to match germline, which may point to a read error. The chain carries TRBV10-3 and TRBJ2-2, with TRBD1 identical over 7 bases. The CDR3 covers 15 residues. CDR1 is ENHRY, CDR2 SYGVKD, per germline. This chain's CDR3 is CAINEGATNTGELFF. CDR3 DNA: TGTGCCATCAATGAGGGGGCGACGAACACCGGGGAGCTGTTTTTT.

The chain carries TRBV30 and TRBJ2-3; the match to TRBD1 covers 8 bases. The V segment lost 5 bases and the J segment 5 bases; nucleotides outside the gene matches: 3. CDR3 length: 12 residues. Germline V gene data show CDR1 as GTSNPN and CDR2 as SVGIG (reference sequence). CDR3 in DNA: TGTGCCTGGGGACAGGGCGTAGATACGCAGTATTTT. Translating it yields CAWGQGVDTQYF. Filled out from reference TRBV30 and TRBJ2-3, the complete variable domain reads SQTIHQWPATLVQPVGSPLSLECTVEGTSNPNLYWYRQAAGRGLQLLFYSVGIGQISSEVPQNLSASRPQDRQFILSSKKLLLSDSGFYLCAWGQGVDTQYFGPGTRLTVL.